This entry describes one TCR beta chain. These data belong to a study of control samples from healthy donors and cancer patients. Assay: immunoSEQ multiplex PCR; the TCRdb copy retains only in-frame clones and omits some. The table lists around 250,000 clones, about 80% of them singletons, with 10% to 15% in the top ten. V lost 5 bases and J lost 4; bases outside the gene matches: 4. The CDR3 length is 13 residues. Germline lookup yields CDR1 SGHNT and CDR2 YENEEA. The V gene is TRBV11-3, the J gene TRBJ2-5, with 7 nucleotides matching TRBD2. The sequence was collected from a woman aged 55-69 years with lung cancer. The sample taken for sequencing was PBMCs. The CDR3 here is CASSPPSGETQYF. CDR3 sequence (DNA): TGTGCCAGCAGCCCCCCTAGCGGAGAGACCCAGTACTTC.